The 29 T cell receptor beta chains given below trace back to one sample, sequenced in a study of T cells in Graves' hyperthyroidism and ophthalmopathy. RNA transcripts yielded amplified TCR beta CDR3 regions. A first-round RT-PCR of the TCR CDR3 used the HTBI primer set. TCRdb re-called the multiplex PCR reads through MiXCR, storing one row per CDR3 protein. The table lists roughly 630,000 distinct CDR3 sequences, roughly 14% of them singletons. Sequencing was done on a sample of blood. Receptors were obtained from a woman aged 25 to 39 with Graves' hyperthyroidism.

The table lists this clonotype with many counts. This sequence joins TRBV9 and TRBJ2-7; possibly TRBD1 for D (6 bases). Deletions cut 0 bases from V and 0 bases from J, with 7 bases between. This CDR3 has 14 amino acids. In germline, CDR1 is SGDLS, CDR2 YYNGEE. CDR3 region: CASSVGTASYEQYF. The CDR3, as DNA: TGTGCCAGCAGCGTAGGGACAGCCTCCTACGAGCAGTACTTC.

This clonotype appeared many times. V is TRBV12-3 or TRBV12-4 and J is TRBJ1-1; D is ambiguous. The CDR3 extends over 13 amino acids. Trimming removed 5 bases from V and 0 bases from J, with 7 bases in between. Here the CDR3 DNA reads TGTGCCAGCAGTGATATGATGAACACTGAAGCTTTCTTT. Its protein is CASSDMMNTEAFF.

In this sample, this clonotype turned up many times. This chain links TRBV18 with TRBJ1-1; no clear D gene. Germline V CDR1 and CDR2: KGHSH, LQKENI. V lost 2 bases, J lost 5 bases, and 9 bases lay in between. The CDR3 is 13 residues long. CDR3 in DNA: TGTGCCAGCTCACCATACGAGGGAACTGAAGCTTTCTTT. Protein sequence: CASSPYEGTEAFF.

This clonotype was seen at least ten times. The chain combines TRBV11-1 with TRBJ1-6; no clear D gene. Trimming left V 2 bases short and J 5 bases short, with 4 bases between. Germline V gives CDR1 SGHAT, CDR2 FQDESV (reference sequence). This CDR3 has 13 amino acids. CDR3: CASSLLNNSPLHF. The CDR3 DNA is TGTGCCAGCAGCTTACTGAATAATTCACCCCTCCACTTT.

The genes are TRBV19 and TRBJ2-1, with a weak D call TRBD2 (6 bases). CDR3 length: 15 amino acids. Germline CDR1 is LNHDA and CDR2 is SQIVND (reference sequence). Trimming took 2 bases from V and 2 from J, leaving 10 bases between them. CDR3 sequence: CASSISGFAYNEQFF. In nucleotides, the CDR3 is TGTGCCAGTAGTATAAGCGGGTTCGCCTACAATGAGCAGTTCTTC.

This clonotype was recorded at least ten times. This sequence joins TRBV11-2 and TRBJ2-3; D perhaps matches TRBD2 (5 bases). The CDR3 loop spans 16 amino acids. Trimming stripped 1 base from V and 4 bases from J, with 15 bases between. The germline CDR1 and CDR2 sequences are SGHAT and FQNNGV. CDR3 in amino acids: CASSLGGIRGADTQYF. The DNA of the CDR3 is TGTGCCAGCAGCTTAGGAGGGATCCGAGGCGCAGATACGCAGTATTTT.

Many counts were recorded for this clonotype. The rearrangement links TRBV12-5 to TRBJ2-3; D gene uncertain. Trimming stripped 0 bases from V and 2 bases from J, with 9 bases between. Germline CDR1 and CDR2: LGHNT and FRNRAP. The CDR3 consists of 15 residues. The chain's CDR3 is CASGLVSRITDTQYF. In DNA form, the CDR3 reads TGTGCTAGTGGTTTGGTTAGCAGGATCACAGATACGCAGTATTTT.

This clonotype was picked up many times. V and J are TRBV20-1 and TRBJ1-1; possibly TRBD1 for D (6 bases). The CDR3 is 13 amino acids. The V end was cut by 3 bases, the J end by 3 bases, with 11 bases between. Germline CDR1 and CDR2: DFQATT and SNEGSKA (reference sequence). The DNA of the CDR3 is TGCAGTGCTAGGCAGGGGTTCGACACTGAAGCTTTCTTT. This translates into CSARQGFDTEAFF.

This clonotype was detected many times. The chain combines TRBV12-3 or TRBV12-4 with TRBJ2-7; 7 nucleotides align to TRBD2. There are 13 residues in the CDR3. Trimming removed 3 bases from V and 7 bases from J; junction bases left unmatched: 6. The CDR3 nucleotides are TGTGCCAGCAGTTTGGCTAGCGGCACGGAGCAGTACTTC. Translation gives CASSLASGTEQYF.

Concerning this clonotype itself: A read error may explain this, as a much larger clone is one base away. The rearrangement uses TRBV6-2 or TRBV6-3 and TRBJ2-7; 7 bases match TRBD1. Germline lookup yields CDR1 MNHEY and CDR2 SVGEGT. CDR3 size: 15 residues. V gave up 8 bases and J gave up 2 bases; unmatched junction bases: 12. Here the CDR3 DNA reads TGTGCCAGCTCAATTGACAGGGAAATGCCCTACGAGCAGTACTTC. Translated: CASSIDREMPYEQYF.

This clonotype was seen a few times. The chain uses TRBV7-7 and TRBJ2-7; D gene ambiguous. The CDR3 has 13 residues. V lost 1 base and J 4 bases, leaving 8 bases between the germline ends. The germline V gene encodes CDR1 SSHAT and CDR2 FNYEAQ (reference sequence). The CDR3 is CASSLDSRYEQYF. Here the CDR3 DNA reads TGTGCCAGCAGCTTAGATAGTCGGTACGAGCAGTACTTC.

This clonotype came up many times. The chain couples TRBV20-1 to TRBJ1-4, with D unclear. The V end lost 3 bases, the J end lost 6 bases, and 8 bases lay between the germline ends. The germline V gene has CDR1 DFQATT and CDR2 SNEGSKA (reference sequence). The CDR3 totals 12 residues. CDR3 nucleotides: TGCAGTGCTAGCCCGACCGATGAAAAACTGTTTTTT. Translation gives CSASPTDEKLFF.

This clonotype was seen many times. V and J are TRBV5-1 and TRBJ2-7, with a possible D match to TRBD1 (6 bases). The germline CDR1 and CDR2 sequences are SGHRS and YFSETQ. CDR3 length: 13 amino acids. V gave up 7 bases and J gave up 3 bases, with 14 bases separating them. CDR3: CASSQGLGYEQYF. For the CDR3, the DNA is TGCGCCAGCTCACAGGGTTTAGGCTACGAGCAGTACTTC.

Concerning this clonotype: This may be a read error, as it is one base from a much larger clone. The rearrangement joins TRBV28 to TRBJ2-1; 7 nucleotides match TRBD2. J was trimmed by 9 bases and V by 3 bases; bases with no gene match: 17. CDR1 is MDHEN, CDR2 SYDVKM, per germline. CDR3 size: 17 residues. CDR3 sequence (DNA): TGTGCCAGCAGTTTCGGTCCTATGGGGGGGTGGGGGGTTGAGCAGTTCTTC. Translated: CASSFGPMGGWGVEQFF.

The rearrangement joins TRBV7-6 to TRBJ1-6; no clear D. The CDR3 is made up of 18 amino acids. The V gene lost 1 base and the J gene lost 0 bases, with 13 bases spanning the gap. Germline CDR1 is SGHVS and CDR2 is FNYEAQ. CDR3 coding DNA: TGTGCCAGCAGCTTAGTAGTGGCGGAGAGCTCCTATAATTCACCCCTCCACTTT. Translation: CASSLVVAESSYNSPLHF.

The V gene is TRBV11-2, the J gene TRBJ1-3; perhaps TRBD1 as D (5 bases). Germline V gene data show CDR1 as SGHAT and CDR2 as FQNNGV. The CDR3 extends over 15 amino acids. V lost 3 bases, J lost 2 bases, and 11 bases lay in between. In DNA form, the CDR3 reads TGTGCCAGCAGCTTTTACGGGACCACTGGAAACACCATATATTTT. It is translated as CASSFYGTTGNTIYF.

This clonotype was seen more than once but under ten times. J is TRBJ1-5 and V is TRBV28; no reliable D call. The germline V gene has CDR1 MDHEN and CDR2 SYDVKM. V lost 5 bases, J lost 5 bases, and 10 bases lay in between. The CDR3 contains 13 residues. The CDR3 loop reads CASSTTRDQPQHF. In nucleotides, the CDR3 is TGTGCCAGCAGTACCACAAGGGATCAGCCCCAGCATTTT.

This clonotype was recorded many times. The chain links TRBV6-6 to TRBJ2-3; D uncertain. Germline CDR1 and CDR2: MNHNY and SVGAGI (reference sequence). CDR3 length equals 15 residues. Trimming pared 0 bases from V and 0 bases from J, leaving 7 bases between. This CDR3 reads CASSYSRVSTDTQYF. The CDR3 region has the DNA TGTGCCAGCAGTTACTCACGCGTGAGCACAGATACGCAGTATTTT.

This clonotype has at least ten counts. The gene calls are TRBV12-3 or TRBV12-4 and TRBJ2-1; 12 bases are a match to TRBD2. V lost 1 base and J lost 3; bases outside the gene matches: 10. The CDR3 runs 19 residues. CDR3 residues: CASSLGRLAGADFYNEQFF. Here the CDR3 DNA reads TGTGCCAGCAGTTTAGGCCGACTAGCGGGAGCCGACTTCTACAATGAGCAGTTCTTC.

This clonotype was counted at least ten times. This chain joins TRBV7-8 and TRBJ2-5; no clear D. Germline lookup yields CDR1 SGHVS and CDR2 FQNEAQ. The V and J ends lost 0 bases and 5 bases respectively, with 4 bases between them. The CDR3 is 12 residues long. Written as DNA, the CDR3 is TGTGCCAGCAGCTTAGCATTCGAGACCCAGTACTTC. Its translation: CASSLAFETQYF.

Note on this clonotype: Because it lacks the conserved phenylalanine or tryptophan at the end, this CDR3 is likely a read error. The chain links TRBV12-3 or TRBV12-4 to TRBJ2-7; no definite D call. Trimming stripped 0 bases from V and 1 base from J, with 4 bases between. There are 13 residues in the CDR3. The CDR3 sequence is CASSLARSYEQYI. DNA for the CDR3: TGTGCCAGCAGTTTAGCCAGGTCCTACGAGCAGTACATC.

This clonotype was detected many times. The rearrangement joins TRBV11-2 to TRBJ2-3; TRBD2 is a possible D gene (6 bases). CDR1 SGHAT and CDR2 FQNNGV come from the germline V gene. The CDR3 runs to 15 residues. Trimming shortened V by 5 bases and J by 2 bases, and 14 bases separated the two germline ends. Here the CDR3 reads CASSRRDGNTDTQYF. DNA for the CDR3: TGTGCCAGCAGCAGGAGGGACGGAAACACAGATACGCAGTATTTT.

The chain joins TRBV9 to TRBJ2-1; no clear D gene. The V gene's germline CDR1 is SGDLS and CDR2 YYNGEE. This CDR3 spans 13 amino acids. V was clipped by 3 bases and J by 8 bases, with 12 bases between them. The CDR3 reads CASSADGGDEQFF. Here the CDR3 DNA reads TGTGCCAGCAGCGCCGACGGTGGGGATGAGCAGTTCTTC. Together with reference TRBV9 and TRBJ2-1, the CDR3 gives the full variable domain: DSGVTQTPKHLITATGQRVTLRCSPRSGDLSVYWYQQSLDQGLQFLIQYYNGEERAKGNILERFSAQQFPDLHSELNLSSLELGDSALYFCASSADGGDEQFFGPGTRLTVL.

This clonotype has at least ten counts. The chain links TRBV5-1 to TRBJ1-1, with TRBD1 identical over 8 bases. Germline loops: CDR1 SGHRS, CDR2 YFSETQ. The junction had 15 bases not matched to a gene; V was cut back by 4 bases and J by 7 bases. The CDR3 has 16 residues. The CDR3 sequence: CASSIVLQFGQGEAFF. In DNA form, the CDR3 reads TGCGCCAGCAGCATTGTGCTACAGTTTGGACAGGGTGAAGCTTTCTTT.

This clonotype has at least ten counts. The gene calls are TRBV18 and TRBJ1-1; D not resolved. Germline V lookup: CDR1 KGHSH, CDR2 LQKENI. CDR3 length equals 13 residues. V was trimmed by 3 bases and J by 4 bases, leaving 9 bases between them. Here the CDR3 reads CASSPDPFTEAFF. CDR3 in DNA: TGTGCCAGCTCACCCGATCCTTTCACTGAAGCTTTCTTT.

The rearrangement uses TRBV10-3 and TRBJ2-1; 14 bases are a match to TRBD2. After removal of 5 bases from V and 8 bases from J, the junction contained 14 bases not matched to a gene. Per germline, CDR1 ENHRY and CDR2 SYGVKD. The CDR3 runs to 18 residues. The CDR3 here is CAISSTTGTSGRSHEQFF. For the CDR3, the DNA is TGTGCCATCAGTAGCACTACTGGGACTAGCGGGAGATCCCATGAGCAGTTCTTC.

This clonotype was seen a handful of times. V and J are TRBV5-6 and TRBJ2-7, with D possibly being TRBD1 or TRBD2 (5 bases each). Between the trimmed V and J ends, which lost 2 bases and 6 bases, there was a span of 9 bases. CDR3 length: 12 residues. Looked up from germline, CDR1 is SGHDT and CDR2 is YYEEEE. The chain's CDR3 is CASSFSGSEQYF. CDR3 nucleotide sequence: TGTGCCAGCAGCTTTTCAGGGAGCGAGCAGTACTTC.

In its sample, this clonotype was seen many times. The CDR3 nucleotides read TGCAGCGTTGACCACGGGGAGGATACGCAGTATTTT. It encodes CSVDHGEDTQYF. The V and J genes are TRBV29-1 and TRBJ2-3; the D gene is possibly TRBD2 (5 bases). Germline V lookup: CDR1 SQVTM, CDR2 ANQGSEA. This CDR3 spans 12 amino acids. The V end was cut by 3 bases, the J end by 6 bases, with 10 bases between.

This clonotype came up a few times. The chain recombines TRBV5-6 with TRBJ1-5; D might be TRBD1 (6 bases). The germline V gene has CDR1 SGHDT and CDR2 YYEEEE. Deletions cut 2 bases from V and 9 bases from J, with 18 bases between. This CDR3 spans 15 amino acids. This CDR3 is CASSLGGQQRSPQHF. The CDR3 nucleotides read TGTGCCAGCAGCTTAGGTGGACAGCAGCGTTCGCCCCAGCATTTT.